The 30 T cell receptor beta chains presented below share a single source sample, sequenced in a study of graft-versus-host responses after intestinal transplantation. Sequenced by immunoSEQ multiplex PCR; TCRdb stores in-frame clones only, minus some. Among about 39,000 clones listed, 89% were seen once. Specimen: PBMCs, collected approximately 270 days after transplant. These receptors were collected from a human patient who received an intestinal transplant, so some T cells may come from the graft donor.

V gene TRBV5-5 combines with J gene TRBJ2-6; 7 nucleotides align to TRBD1. The CDR3 extends over 19 amino acids. CDR1 and CDR2 from the germline V gene are SGHKS and YYEKEE (reference sequence). V dropped 4 bases and J dropped 0; count of bases not matched to a gene: 13. CDR3 DNA: TGTGCCAGCAGCCTCCGCACACAGGGGCTTCTCTCTGGGGCCAACGTCCTGACTTTC. Residues: CASSLRTQGLLSGANVLTF.

The rearrangement links TRBV4-2 to TRBJ2-3; 11 nucleotides line up with TRBD2. The junction had 9 bases not matched to a gene; V was cut back by 0 bases and J by 10 bases. This CDR3 comprises 16 residues. Germline CDR1 reads LGHNA; CDR2 reads YNFKEQ. In nucleotides, the CDR3 is TGTGCCAGCAGCCAAGATAGACTAGCGGGGTTTATTGCGCAGTATTTT. As protein: CASSQDRLAGFIAQYF.

This chain joins TRBV4-1 and TRBJ2-2, with D unresolved. Trimming shortened V by 1 base and J by 0 bases, and 9 bases separated the two germline ends. Germline V CDR1 and CDR2: MGHRA, YSYEKL. The CDR3 covers 16 residues. CDR3 coding DNA: TGCGCCAGCAGCCAAGTTTCCGGTGCGAACACCGGGGAGCTGTTTTTT. This codes for CASSQVSGANTGELFF.

The V and J genes are TRBV5-1 and TRBJ2-7; no clear D gene. V was cut by 7 bases and J by 2 bases, with 13 bases left in between. Germline values: CDR1 SGHRS, CDR2 YFSETQ. CDR3 size: 13 residues. CDR3 in amino acids: CASSTGPTYEQYF. CDR3 in DNA: TGCGCCAGCTCTACCGGGCCCACCTACGAGCAGTACTTC.

There are a few counts of this clone. The chain carries TRBV29-1 and TRBJ2-1; 8 nucleotides line up with TRBD2. V lost 7 bases, J lost 3 bases, and 8 bases stayed unmatched. The CDR3 has 14 residues. The germline gives CDR1 SQVTM, CDR2 ANQGSEA. CDR3 DNA: TGCAGCGGCGCTCATAGCGGGGTCTACAATGAGCAGTTCTTC. Translated: CSGAHSGVYNEQFF.

The chain uses TRBV6-6 and TRBJ1-2; 9 bases match TRBD1. The CDR3 runs to 14 residues. V trimming: 0 bases; J trimming: 9 bases; junction bases outside the gene matches: 5. Germline values: CDR1 MNHNY, CDR2 SVGAGI (reference sequence). The CDR3 loop reads CASSYSFGQGSYTF. In DNA, the CDR3 is TGTGCCAGCAGTTACTCGTTTGGACAGGGGAGCTACACCTTC.

In the case of this clone: This sample also contains other DNA sequences that code for the same CDR3. The CDR3 sequence: CASSISLNTEAFF. CDR3 in DNA: TGTGCCAGTAGTATTTCATTGAACACTGAAGCTTTCTTT. The chain employs TRBV19 and TRBJ1-1; D uncertain. Germline loops: CDR1 LNHDA, CDR2 SQIVND (reference sequence). The CDR3 consists of 13 residues. The germline V and J ends were trimmed by 3 bases and 0 bases, with 5 bases remaining between them.

This clone was seen more than once but under ten times. The J gene is TRBJ2-7, the V gene TRBV27; TRBD1 matches 7 bases. The CDR3 sequence is 15 residues long. V trimming: 4 bases; J trimming: 3 bases; junction bases outside the gene matches: 9. Germline CDR1 is MNHEY and CDR2 is SMNVEV (reference sequence). The CDR3 sequence: CASSSRQGPSYEQYF. The CDR3 DNA reads as TGTGCCAGCAGTTCACGACAGGGCCCGAGCTACGAGCAGTACTTC.

The chain joins TRBV9 to TRBJ2-3; D is unresolved. Germline V gene data show CDR1 as SGDLS and CDR2 as YYNGEE. This CDR3 is 14 amino acids long. V lost 0 bases to trimming and J lost 1 base, with 6 bases between them. The CDR3 DNA reads TGTGCCAGCAGCGTAGAAGGAGGCACAGATACGCAGTATTTT. Protein product: CASSVEGGTDTQYF.

This chain connects TRBV18 to TRBJ1-3, with D maybe TRBD1 (5 bases). Germline V gene data show CDR1 as KGHSH and CDR2 as LQKENI. Trimming left V 3 bases short and J 2 bases short, with 11 bases between. The CDR3 runs to 15 residues. CDR3 DNA sequence: TGTGCCAGCTCACCGTCGCAGGGTCCTGGAAACACCATATATTTT. Its translation is CASSPSQGPGNTIYF.

The CDR3 reads CASSLTESKNTEAFF. In nucleotides, the CDR3 is TGTGCCAGCAGCTTAACGGAGTCTAAGAACACTGAAGCTTTCTTT. The chain combines TRBV7-3 with TRBJ1-1, with D unresolved. The CDR3 length is 15 residues. V lost 0 bases to trimming and J lost 1 base, with 9 bases between them. Germline V CDR1 and CDR2: SGHTA, FQGTGA.

V and J are TRBV5-1 and TRBJ2-7, with TRBD1 as a possible D gene (5 bases). This CDR3 comprises 11 residues. Germline CDR1 reads SGHRS; CDR2 reads YFSETQ. The V end lost 3 bases, the J end lost 5 bases, and 6 bases lay between the germline ends. In DNA form, the CDR3 reads TGCGCCAGCAGCTGGGGCGACGAGCAGTACTTC. Translated: CASSWGDEQYF.

The chain joins TRBV6-1 to TRBJ1-1; tentative D call: TRBD1 (5 bases). Germline values: CDR1 MNHNS, CDR2 SASEGT. V lost 3 bases and J lost 5, with 7 bases in between. This CDR3 is built from 12 residues. The CDR3 loop reads CASSDRATEAFF. Here the CDR3 DNA reads TGTGCCAGCAGTGACAGGGCTACTGAAGCTTTCTTT.

V gene TRBV5-1 combines with J gene TRBJ2-7, with 8 bases matching TRBD1. Germline assignment: CDR1 SGHRS and CDR2 YFSETQ. The CDR3 has 13 amino acids. The V and J ends lost 7 bases and 6 bases, in that order; junction bases with no gene match: 9. DNA of the CDR3: TGCGCCAGCCGACCGGGACAGGAGGGCGAGCAGTACTTC. Encoded protein: CASRPGQEGEQYF.

The rearrangement joins TRBV6-5 to TRBJ2-3; D unclear. Germline V gene data show CDR1 as MNHEY and CDR2 as SVGAGI. This CDR3 region has 13 residues. V was shortened by 7 bases and J by 4 bases, with 12 bases between the two germline ends. This chain's CDR3 is CASTIPGSDTQYF. The CDR3 DNA is TGTGCCAGCACGATCCCTGGTTCAGATACGCAGTATTTT.

The genes are TRBV10-2 and TRBJ1-5, with 9 bases identical to TRBD1. There are 14 residues in the CDR3. Germline loops: CDR1 WSHSY, CDR2 SAAADI. V shed 6 bases, J shed 6 bases, and the junction held 6 bases outside the gene matches. CDR3 coding DNA: TGCGCCAGCAGGGCCGGGACAGGGCTTCAGCCCCAGCATTTT. It encodes CASRAGTGLQPQHF.

This clone was counted a few times. The rearrangement uses TRBV7-6 and TRBJ1-3; D gene uncertain. V lost 5 bases, J lost 4 bases, and 15 bases lay in between. The CDR3 is made up of 15 amino acids. Germline assignment: CDR1 SGHVS and CDR2 FNYEAQ. The CDR3 region is CASSQGPSDGNTIYF. Here the CDR3 DNA reads TGTGCCAGCAGCCAAGGACCGTCAGACGGAAACACCATATATTTT.

The J gene is TRBJ2-4, the V gene TRBV7-8; perhaps TRBD2 as D (5 bases). Per germline, CDR1 SGHVS and CDR2 FQNEAQ. Deletions cut 1 base from V and 0 bases from J, with 13 bases between. This CDR3 spans 17 amino acids. The CDR3 sequence is CASSLGEIKLAKNIQYF. Here the CDR3 DNA reads TGTGCCAGCAGCTTAGGGGAGATAAAACTAGCCAAAAACATTCAGTACTTC.

V gene TRBV5-1 combines with J gene TRBJ1-1; D perhaps matches TRBD1 (5 bases). This CDR3 has 15 amino acids. Per germline, CDR1 SGHRS and CDR2 YFSETQ. V lost 4 bases and J lost 0, with 13 bases in between. The CDR3 sequence: CASSGPGRVNTEAFF. In DNA, the CDR3 is TGCGCCAGCAGCGGGCCAGGGAGGGTGAACACTGAAGCTTTCTTT.

This chain links TRBV19 with TRBJ2-7, with D possibly being TRBD1 (6 bases). The V end lost 5 bases, the J end lost 3 bases, and 11 bases lay between the germline ends. Looked up from germline, CDR1 is LNHDA and CDR2 is SQIVND (reference sequence). The CDR3 runs to 13 residues. CDR3 nucleotides: TGTGCCAGTAGTGTCCGGACAGACTACGAGCAGTACTTC. Encoded protein: CASSVRTDYEQYF.

V is TRBV7-9 and J is TRBJ1-2; weak D call: TRBD1 (5 bases). Germline V gene data show CDR1 as SEHNR and CDR2 as FQNEAQ (reference sequence). The CDR3 sequence is 13 residues long. Deletions cut 5 bases from V and 7 bases from J, with 14 bases between. CDR3 sequence reads: CASSPLGDPGYTF. For the CDR3, the DNA is TGTGCCAGCAGCCCTCTGGGGGACCCTGGCTACACCTTC. Complete variable domain (other parts from reference TRBV7-9 and TRBJ1-2): DTGVSQNPRHKITKRGQNVTFRCDPISEHNRLYWYRQTLGQGPEFLTYFQNEAQLEKSRLLSDRFSAERPKGSFSTLEIQRTEQGDSAMYLCASSPLGDPGYTFGSGTRLTVV.

The chain is built from TRBV15 and TRBJ2-1; a weak D match, TRBD1 (6 bases). Per germline, CDR1 LNHNV and CDR2 YYDKDF (reference sequence). Trimming shortened V by 3 bases and J by 0 bases, and 9 bases separated the two germline ends. The CDR3 has 15 amino acids. The DNA for the CDR3 is TGTGCCACCAGCAGGGACAGTGGCTCCTACAATGAGCAGTTCTTC. Its translation: CATSRDSGSYNEQFF.

V gene TRBV11-2 combines with J gene TRBJ2-7; D is unclear. The length of the CDR3 is 17 residues. V lost 3 bases and J lost 3, with 21 bases in between. Germline V lookup: CDR1 SGHAT, CDR2 FQNNGV. The CDR3 DNA follows: TGTGCCAGCAGCTTCGAAGGCGTCGGGCATTTCGACTACGAGCAGTACTTC. The encoded protein is CASSFEGVGHFDYEQYF.

The chain is built from TRBV19 and TRBJ1-2; D is ambiguous. The V end lost 8 bases, the J end lost 10 bases, and 11 bases lay between the germline ends. Germline CDR1 and CDR2: LNHDA and SQIVND (reference sequence). The CDR3 runs 10 residues. The CDR3, as DNA: TGTGCCAGTGGGCCATCCCTCTACACCTTC. Its translation: CASGPSLYTF.

The chain has TRBV19 and TRBJ2-7; 10 bases are a match to TRBD1. V lost 5 bases, J lost 4 bases, and 8 bases stayed unmatched. Germline V lookup: CDR1 LNHDA, CDR2 SQIVND (reference sequence). The CDR3 sequence is 15 residues long. CDR3 in amino acids: CASSALGQGTYEQYF. For the CDR3, the DNA is TGTGCCAGTAGTGCCTTGGGACAGGGGACGTACGAGCAGTACTTC.

The chain is built from TRBV13 and TRBJ2-1; 10 nucleotides match TRBD1. This CDR3 contains 17 residues. V lost 5 bases, J lost 6 bases, and 13 bases stayed unmatched. CDR1 and CDR2 from the germline V gene are PRHDT and FYEKMQ (reference sequence). The CDR3 loop is CASSPLLPGQGINEQFF. The CDR3 DNA is TGTGCCAGCAGCCCCCTCCTCCCGGGACAGGGGATCAATGAGCAGTTCTTC. Full variable domain (remainder filled in from reference TRBV13 and TRBJ2-1): AAGVIQSPRHLIKEKRETATLKCYPIPRHDTVYWYQQGPGQDPQFLISFYEKMQSDKGSIPDRFSAQQFSDYHSELNMSSLELGDSALYFCASSPLLPGQGINEQFFGPGTRLTVL.

This chain links TRBV4-1 with TRBJ2-2, with 12 nucleotides matching TRBD2. Germline V gives CDR1 MGHRA, CDR2 YSYEKL. V dropped 4 bases and J dropped 2; count of bases not matched to a gene: 11. The CDR3 is 19 residues long. The CDR3 nucleotides are TGCGCCAGCAGCCTCCTTAGGACTAGCGGGGCTAAAAACACCGGGGAGCTGTTTTTT. It codes for CASSLLRTSGAKNTGELFF.

The chain employs TRBV9 and TRBJ2-1; TRBD2 matches at 10 bases. CDR1 and CDR2 from the germline V gene are SGDLS and YYNGEE. The CDR3 loop spans 15 amino acids. V lost 3 bases, J lost 5 bases, and 5 bases stayed unmatched. CDR3 protein: CASSAGTSEDNEQFF. The CDR3 region has the DNA TGTGCCAGCAGCGCGGGGACTAGCGAGGACAATGAGCAGTTCTTC.

The chain links TRBV10-3 to TRBJ2-1; D may correspond to TRBD1 or TRBD2 (5 bases each). Trimming took 6 bases from V and 2 from J, leaving 11 bases between them. CDR3 size: 14 residues. CDR1 is ENHRY, CDR2 SYGVKD, per germline. The CDR3 sequence is CAIRGEGAYNEQFF. CDR3 DNA: TGTGCCATCAGGGGGGAAGGGGCCTACAATGAGCAGTTCTTC.

The rearrangement uses TRBV23-1 and TRBJ2-2; either TRBD1 or TRBD2 may fit D (6 bases each). TRBV23-1 is an open reading frame, and its role is uncertain. This CDR3 contains 12 residues. The CDR3 bases are TGCGAGGGGGGAACGAACACCGGGGAGCTGTTTTTT. Its translation is CEGGTNTGELFF.